This T cell receptor beta chain was found in a study of OX40 agonist ivuxolimab in advanced cancers. With respect to the entire study: Ivuxolimab, which targeted the costimulatory receptor OX40 (CD134), was an agonistic, fully human IgG2 monoclonal antibody. Intravenous ivuxolimab was administered to patients every 2 weeks at six dose levels: 0.01, 0.1, 0.3, 1.5, 3 and 10 mg/kg. Of the approximately 50 dose-escalation patients, hepatocellular carcinoma was present in approximately 20, melanoma in some 15, renal cell carcinoma in 9 and head and neck cancer in 9. In the dose-escalation cohort, 82.7% of patients were male, and the mean age was approximately 64 years, with a range of about 20 to 90. Patients were allowed to have had prior anti-PD-1, anti-PD-L1 or anti-CTLA-4 therapy, and around 40% of the dose-escalation patients had previously received checkpoint inhibitors. Partial responses occurred in three dose-escalation patients, of whom one had hepatocellular carcinoma and two had cutaneous melanoma. Peripheral TCRbeta sequencing was intended to test whether TCR sequence diversity was altered and clonal T-cell expansion was caused by ivuxolimab. The paper reports the monotherapy dose-escalation portion (N = 52 patients) of the phase I ivuxolimab trial. Here is what the overall study found, with its caveats: The antigen specificity of the clonally expanded peripheral T cells was not determined. Partial responders in the 0.1-3.0 mg/kg groups had among the lowest normalized peripheral clonal expansion, especially among CD8+ T cells. Low levels of normalized T-cell clonal expansion were also seen in some nonresponding patients. At doses from 0.1 to 3.0 mg/kg, clonal expansion was seen in both CD4+ and CD8+ blood T cells between baseline and week 6. After ivuxolimab, expanded clones were on average more numerous among CD8+ T cells than among CD4+ T cells.

The CDR3, cysteine through phenylalanine, is 16 amino acids long. Only the CDR3 region is kept as DNA, spanning 48 bases read in frame from base 1. The germline ends are 14 bases apart after V is trimmed by 1 base and J by 2 bases. CDR1 and CDR2, looked up from the germline V gene, are KGHSH and LQKENI. The trial excluded patients who had a history of autoimmune disease or who were on systemic immunosuppression. Peripheral blood for TCR sequencing was drawn from every dose cohort at baseline, at cycle 4 day 1 and at cycle 7 day 1. The samples were drawn from a first-in-human, open-label, multicenter phase I dose-escalation trial of ivuxolimab. Adults with locally advanced or metastatic melanoma, renal cell, hepatocellular, or head and neck squamous cell carcinoma were enrolled in the trial. CD4+ and CD8+ T cells were sorted separately from peripheral blood before TCR sequencing. With respect to this clone: Its antigen is not yet known. No base quality values were provided; no much bigger clone lies one nucleotide off.

To sequence the TCRbeta CDR3 region, genomic DNA was isolated from the sorted cells. TCRbeta CDR3 regions were sequenced using the immunoSEQ Assay. The clones in this table, taken by TCRdb from immuneACCESS, are in-frame only. Not every clone is retained; where verified, under half of the shortfall comes from an unresolved V gene, and the cause of the rest is unknown. Present in this sample are 85,000 to 130,000 clones, 90% of which were seen just once. The top ten constitute about 0.29% of the sample. The sequence was collected from an adult with an advanced solid tumor such as melanoma, head and neck, liver or kidney cancer. Recombination joined TRBV18 with TRBJ2-5; the D gene lacks a confident call. The starting material was CD4+ or CD8+ T cells sorted from blood, obtained in a trial of the OX40 agonist ivuxolimab. In nucleotide form, the sequence is TGTGCCAGCTCACCACTAGCCCCTAACTCGCAAGAGACCCAGTACTTC. This encodes CASSPLAPNSQETQYF.